What follows describes a single TCR beta chain. The antigen it recognizes is unknown. It has no much larger one-base neighbor in the sample; base qualities were not kept. V lost 2 bases and J lost 3 bases, and the count of bases not matched to a germline gene is 11. The CDR3 starts with the cysteine, ends with the phenylalanine, and has 17 residues. Only the CDR3 portion is preserved as DNA: 51 bases, with reading frame beginning at the first base. The germline V gene supplies CDR1 SGHVS and CDR2 FQNEAQ. The data were obtained in a study of blood T cell repertoires in COVID-19 (dated by TCRdb to the early 2020s). In the study overall: Collaborator samples came from the United States, Italy and Spain and covered acute and convalescent phases of COVID-19. The prospective study material was composed of cDNA or gDNA derived from T cells, B-cell-depleted T cells, or PBMCs. Subjects who had been exposed to COVID-19, were actively infected with it, or had recovered from it provided the deeply sampled blood TCRbeta repertoires that made up the dataset. The repertoires were released in a freely available public database meant as a resource for research on the immune response to SARS-CoV-2. Samples came from the ongoing ImmuneRACE study (first 160 participants) plus 1,254 subjects from 6 global collaborators. A de-identified subject ID, COVID-19 status, age in years and sex were almost always included in the sample metadata. Where available, HLA class I and class II types were taken from metadata supplied by the sample provider and were not determined by assay-based typing. What the authors observed across the whole study: The amount of clinical and demographic metadata varied by source and participant and was provided uncurated.

The immunoSEQ Assay, a bias-controlled multiplex PCR, was used to amplify TCRbeta CDR3 regions from genomic DNA. Per the original workflow: The number of nucleated cells in each sample was estimated by amplification of reference gene primers within the assay. To quantify the absolute abundance of each unique TCRbeta CDR3 rearrangement, sequence reads were collapsed and filtered. For each sample, productive Simpson clonality was calculated as the square root of Simpson's diversity index across productive rearrangements. TCRdb obtained this table from immuneACCESS and retained in-frame rearrangements with V and J assigned. These tables miss some clones; where compared with another copy, unresolved V genes account for less than half of the shortfall, and the remainder is unexplained. That table is the source of V, J and clone size, and D and trimming were worked out from the DNA. Recorded for this sample are roughly 320,000 clones; about nine tenths of them occurred a single time. The ten most abundant clones make up around 4% of the sample.

In the prospective study, participants were about 18 to 90 years old, resided in 20 to 30 geographic areas of the United States, and were enrolled through a virtual design. In the prospective study, participants were assigned to cohorts based on the clinical history participants reported in a screening survey and a study questionnaire. ImmuneRACE Cohort 3 recovered participants were defined by two consecutive negative NP/OP PCR tests, healthcare professional clearance, or symptom resolution. In the prospective study, mobile phlebotomists collected whole blood, serum and a nasopharyngeal or oropharyngeal swab from each participant. Over a roughly two-month period, participants in the prospective study had the option of providing additional blood draws and questionnaires. Prospective study blood samples were shipped either frozen or at room temperature before DNA extraction.

Sequencing was done on a sample of PBMCs or T cells enriched from blood (not recorded which). This TCR came from a man aged 25 to 40 who had recovered from COVID-19. The chain uses TRBV7-8 and TRBJ1-1, and 8 bases in between align with TRBD1. The CDR3 region: CASSLLPGTGEDTEAFF. Read as DNA, the sequence is TGTGCCAGCAGCTTACTCCCCGGGACAGGTGAGGACACTGAAGCTTTCTTT. Extended through the reference TRBV7-8 and TRBJ1-1 proteins, this CDR3 yields the full variable domain: GAGVSQSPRYKVAKRGQDVALRCDPISGHVSLFWYQQALGQGPEFLTYFQNEAQLDKSGLPSDRFFAERPEGSVSTLKIQRTQQEDSAVYLCASSLLPGTGEDTEAFFGQGTRLTVV.